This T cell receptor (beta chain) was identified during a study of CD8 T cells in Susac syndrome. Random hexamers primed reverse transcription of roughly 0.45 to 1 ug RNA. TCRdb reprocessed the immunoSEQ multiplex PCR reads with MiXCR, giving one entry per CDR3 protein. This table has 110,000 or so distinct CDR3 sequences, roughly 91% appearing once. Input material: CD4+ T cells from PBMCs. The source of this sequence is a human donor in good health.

CDR3 protein: CSALPLGSSYNEQFF. In nucleotides, the CDR3 is TGCAGTGCCCTCCCCTTGGGTAGCTCCTACAATGAGCAGTTCTTC. V gene TRBV20-1 combines with J gene TRBJ2-1; D is ambiguous. Per germline, CDR1 DFQATT and CDR2 SNEGSKA (reference sequence). The V end was cut by 6 bases, the J end by 0 bases, with 15 bases between. The CDR3 runs to 15 residues.